The rows below give T cell receptor beta chains drawn from one sample of a study of CD8 T cells in ankylosing spondylitis. TCRdb re-derived calls from the 5' RACE reads in MiXCR, one entry per CDR3 protein. The data hold 800,000 to 900,000 distinct CDR3 sequences, with approximately 12% observed a single time. Sequencing input: blood, either unsorted or a sorted T cell fraction (not recorded which). The source is a male donor with ankylosing spondylitis. CDR3s include the opening cysteine and the closing phenylalanine or tryptophan. The D gene is left open where the match is weak. Size values are once, few and many counts, or a class for expanded clones, and some rows have none.

J gene | V gene | D gene | clone size | CDR3 DNA | CDR3 protein
TRBJ2-3 | TRBV20-1 | . | few | TGCAGTGCTATAGACAGCCAATTCACAGATACGCAGTATTTT | CSAIDSQFTDTQYF
TRBJ1-2 | TRBV12-3/TRBV12-4 | . | many | TGTGCCAGCAGTTTCAGCACAGTTGGATATGGCTACACCTTC | CASSFSTVGYGYTF
TRBJ1-3 | TRBV3-1 | . | . | TGTGCCAGCAGTCCGTCGGAAAACACCATATATTTT | CASSPSENTIYF
TRBJ2-5 | TRBV11-3 | . | few | TGTGCCAGCAGCTTAGGGAGAACGTACCAAGAGACCCAGTACTTC | CASSLGRTYQETQYF
TRBJ1-2 | TRBV29-1 | TRBD1 | few | TGCAGCGTTCTGACGGACAGGGGAGGCTATGGCTACACCTTC | CSVLTDRGGYGYTF
TRBJ1-1 | TRBV11-2 | . | few | TGTGCCAGCAGCTTTTTGCCCCCGACCTCCATGAGGACTGAAGCTTTCTTT | CASSFLPPTSMRTEAFF
TRBJ2-1 | TRBV5-8 | . | . | TGTGCCAGCAGCTTAAGGCTAGCAGGGGAGTTCTTC | CASSLRLAGEFF
TRBJ2-7 | TRBV4-2 | TRBD2 | . | TGTGCCAGCAGCCGTGTTACTAGCGGGAGTTTCAACGAGCAGTACTTC | CASSRVTSGSFNEQYF
TRBJ2-7 | TRBV7-6 | . | . | TGTGCCAGCAGCCCAGCCCCCCTGGCGACCTACGAGCAGTACTTC | CASSPAPLATYEQYF
TRBJ1-2 | TRBV29-1 | . | many | TGCAGCGTTGAACGTCAGTCGGTGAGGGGCTACACCTTC | CSVERQSVRGYTF
TRBJ2-2 | TRBV4-2 | TRBD2 | few | TGTGCCAGCAGCCCCCCCGGGGGAAGCGGGGTTACCGGGGAGCTGTTTTTT | CASSPPGGSGVTGELFF
TRBJ2-2 | TRBV5-1 | TRBD1 | many | TGCGCCAGCACTTTCAGGACAGGGAACACCGGGGAGCTGTTTTTT | CASTFRTGNTGELFF
TRBJ1-3 | TRBV25-1 | . | few | TGTGCCAGCAGTGAATCACTTGATTCTGGAAACACCATATATTTT | CASSESLDSGNTIYF
TRBJ1-2 | TRBV7-2 | . | . | TGTGCCAGCACAGGGGTTCGGGGCTACACCTTC | CASTGVRGYTF
TRBJ2-7 | TRBV9 | TRBD1 | . | TGTGCCAGCAGCGTAGACGCCCAGGGGGATTACGAGCAGTACTTC | CASSVDAQGDYEQYF
TRBJ2-2 | TRBV6-4 | TRBD1 | . | TGTGCCAGCAGACAGGGGGTGTTCACCGGGGAGCTGTTTTTT | CASRQGVFTGELFF
TRBJ2-5 | TRBV24-1 | TRBD2 | few | TGTGCCACGGCCCCTAGCGGGAGGGCCCGAGAGACCCAGTACTTC | CATAPSGRARETQYF
TRBJ2-5 | TRBV20-1 | . | . | TGCAGTGCTAGAGGGCAGCCCGGCTCCCAAGAGACCCAGTACTTC | CSARGQPGSQETQYF
TRBJ2-7 | TRBV5-6 | TRBD1 | . | TGTGCCAGCAGCTTACAGGGGGCGTTCCACGAGCAGTACTTC | CASSLQGAFHEQYF
TRBJ2-3 | TRBV7-3 | . | . | TGTGCCAGCAGTCCCGGACAGCCCACAGATACGCAGTATTTT | CASSPGQPTDTQYF
TRBJ2-7 | TRBV6-5 | . | . | TGTGCCAGCAGTTACTCTTCGGGGCCATACGAGGAGCAGTACTTC | CASSYSSGPYEEQYF
TRBJ1-2 | TRBV12-5 | . | . | TGTGCTAGTGGTTCAGGCCGGATGGCTGATAGGGACTATGGCTACACCTTC | CASGSGRMADRDYGYTF